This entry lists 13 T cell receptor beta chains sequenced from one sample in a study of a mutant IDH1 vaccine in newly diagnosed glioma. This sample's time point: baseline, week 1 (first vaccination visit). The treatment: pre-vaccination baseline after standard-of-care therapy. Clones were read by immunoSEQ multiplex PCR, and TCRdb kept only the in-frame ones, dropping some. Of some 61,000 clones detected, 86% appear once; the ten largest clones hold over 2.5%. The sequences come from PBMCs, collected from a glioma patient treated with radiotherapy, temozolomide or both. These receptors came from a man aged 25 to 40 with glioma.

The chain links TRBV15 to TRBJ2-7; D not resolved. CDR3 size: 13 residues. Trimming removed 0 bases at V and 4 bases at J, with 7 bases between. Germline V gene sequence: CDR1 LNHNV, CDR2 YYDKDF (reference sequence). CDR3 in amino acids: CATSRDARYEQYF. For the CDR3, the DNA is TGTGCCACCAGCAGAGATGCCAGATACGAGCAGTACTTC.

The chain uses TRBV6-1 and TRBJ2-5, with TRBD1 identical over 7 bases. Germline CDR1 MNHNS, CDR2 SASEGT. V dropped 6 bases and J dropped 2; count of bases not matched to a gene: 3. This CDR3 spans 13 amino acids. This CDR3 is CASSRDRQETQYF. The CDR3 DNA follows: TGTGCCAGCAGCCGGGACAGACAAGAGACCCAGTACTTC.

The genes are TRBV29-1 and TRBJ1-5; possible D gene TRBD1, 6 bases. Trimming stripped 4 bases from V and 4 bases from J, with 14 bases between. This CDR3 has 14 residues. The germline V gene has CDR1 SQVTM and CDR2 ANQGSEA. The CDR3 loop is CSVAGRGANQPQHF. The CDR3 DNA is TGCAGCGTTGCGGGACGGGGGGCAAATCAGCCCCAGCATTTT.

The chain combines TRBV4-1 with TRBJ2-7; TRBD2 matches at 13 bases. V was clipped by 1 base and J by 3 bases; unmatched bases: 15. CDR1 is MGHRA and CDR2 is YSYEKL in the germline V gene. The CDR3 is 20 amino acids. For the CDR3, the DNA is TGCGCCAGCAGCCAAGTCCTTGACCCGAGCGGACTAGCGGGAGTCTACGAGCAGTACTTC. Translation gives CASSQVLDPSGLAGVYEQYF.

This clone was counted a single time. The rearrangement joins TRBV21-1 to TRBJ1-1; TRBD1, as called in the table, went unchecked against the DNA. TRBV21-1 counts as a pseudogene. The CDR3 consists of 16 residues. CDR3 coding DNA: TGTGCCAGCAGAAAAAAGATGGGCCCCTCGAACACTGAAGCTTTCTTT. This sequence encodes CASRKKMGPSNTEAFF.

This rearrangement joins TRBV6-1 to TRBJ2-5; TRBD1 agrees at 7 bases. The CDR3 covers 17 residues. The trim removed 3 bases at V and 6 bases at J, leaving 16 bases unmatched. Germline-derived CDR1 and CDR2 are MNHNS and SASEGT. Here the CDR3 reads CASSEDHSNRGIKTQYF. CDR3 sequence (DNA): TGTGCCAGCAGTGAGGACCATTCCAACAGGGGCATAAAGACCCAGTACTTC.

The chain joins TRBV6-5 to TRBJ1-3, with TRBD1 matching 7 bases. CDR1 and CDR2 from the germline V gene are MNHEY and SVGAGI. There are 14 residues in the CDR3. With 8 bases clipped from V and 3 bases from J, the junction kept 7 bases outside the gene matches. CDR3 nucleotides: TGTGCCAGCGGCAAGGCAGGGGGTGGAAACACCATATATTTT. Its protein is CASGKAGGGNTIYF.

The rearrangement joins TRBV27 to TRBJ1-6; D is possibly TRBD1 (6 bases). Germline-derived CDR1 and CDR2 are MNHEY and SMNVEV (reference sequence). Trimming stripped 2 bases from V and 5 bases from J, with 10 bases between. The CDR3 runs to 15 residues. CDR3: CASSLQGQNNSPLHF. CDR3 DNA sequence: TGTGCCAGCAGTTTACAAGGACAGAATAATTCACCCCTCCACTTT.

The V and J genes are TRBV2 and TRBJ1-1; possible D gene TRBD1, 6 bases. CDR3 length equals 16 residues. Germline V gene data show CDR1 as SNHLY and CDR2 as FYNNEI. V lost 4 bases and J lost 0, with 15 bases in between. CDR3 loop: CASSAKDRYVNTEAFF. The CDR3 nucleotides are TGTGCCAGCAGTGCTAAGGACAGATACGTGAACACTGAAGCTTTCTTT.

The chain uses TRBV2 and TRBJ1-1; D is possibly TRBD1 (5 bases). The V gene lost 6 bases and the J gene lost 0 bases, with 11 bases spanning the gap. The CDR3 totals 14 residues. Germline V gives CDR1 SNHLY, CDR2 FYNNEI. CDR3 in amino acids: CASRADTMNTEAFF. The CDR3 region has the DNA TGTGCCAGCAGAGCGGACACCATGAACACTGAAGCTTTCTTT.

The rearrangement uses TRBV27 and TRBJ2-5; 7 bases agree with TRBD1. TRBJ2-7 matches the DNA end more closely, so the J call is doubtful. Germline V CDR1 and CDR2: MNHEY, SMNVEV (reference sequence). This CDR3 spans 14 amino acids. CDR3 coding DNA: TGTGCCAGCCGTGCGAGGGGGCCAGCCTACGAGCAGTACTTC. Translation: CASRARGPAYEQYF.

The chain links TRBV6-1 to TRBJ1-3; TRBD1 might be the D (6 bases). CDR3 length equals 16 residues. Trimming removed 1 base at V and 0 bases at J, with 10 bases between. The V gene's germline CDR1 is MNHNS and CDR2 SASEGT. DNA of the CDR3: TGTGCCAGCAGTGAAGATGGGGGGGCCTCTGGAAACACCATATATTTT. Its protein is CASSEDGGASGNTIYF.

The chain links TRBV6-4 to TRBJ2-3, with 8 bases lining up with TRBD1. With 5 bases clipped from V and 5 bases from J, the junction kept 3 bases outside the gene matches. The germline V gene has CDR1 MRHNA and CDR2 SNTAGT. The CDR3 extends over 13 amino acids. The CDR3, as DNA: TGTGCCAGCAGTCAGGGGGCAGGAGATACGCAGTATTTT. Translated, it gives CASSQGAGDTQYF.